One sample yielded the 25 T cell receptor beta chains listed below, sequenced in a study of T cell responses to AZD1222 COVID-19 vaccine. Only in-frame clones appear in the TCRdb table, and some are missing; sequencing was by immunoSEQ multiplex PCR. The sample contains fewer than 70,000 clones, approximately 92% of which appear only once. The sequences come from peripheral blood, collected 28 days after the second AZD1222 dose. The source is an adult who received the AZD1222 COVID-19 vaccine.

The chain recombines TRBV7-2 with TRBJ1-2; maybe TRBD1 (5 bases). V was shortened by 5 bases and J by 4 bases, with 11 bases between the two germline ends. The CDR3 runs to 13 residues. Germline V gene data show CDR1 as SGHTA and CDR2 as FQGNSA. The CDR3 spells CASSLEQVYGYTF. DNA for the CDR3: TGTGCCAGCAGCCTGGAACAGGTCTATGGCTACACCTTC.

The chain is built from TRBV19 and TRBJ2-1; no firm D call. Trimming took off 4 bases at V and 1 base at J, with 14 bases between the two ends. This CDR3 has 16 amino acids. Looked up from germline, CDR1 is LNHDA and CDR2 is SQIVND (reference sequence). CDR3 in DNA: TGTGCCAGTAGTAAGTCTCTTTCCGGATCCTACAATGAGCAGTTCTTC. It encodes CASSKSLSGSYNEQFF.

This chain uses TRBV10-1 with TRBJ2-7, with 8 bases that match TRBD1. Looked up from germline, CDR1 is WNHNN and CDR2 is SYGVQD (reference sequence). The ends lost 4 bases at V and 7 bases at J; junction bases unmatched: 15. The CDR3 is 16 residues long. The CDR3 DNA reads TGCGCCAGCAGTGCCATCGTATCCTCAGGGGGCGCAGAGCAGTACTTC. Amino acids: CASSAIVSSGGAEQYF.

The chain uses TRBV12-3 or TRBV12-4 and TRBJ1-2; D perhaps matches TRBD1 (5 bases). V was clipped by 3 bases and J by 2 bases, with 7 bases between them. The CDR3 covers 13 residues. This CDR3 reads CASSLQGNYGYTF. The CDR3 DNA follows: TGTGCCAGCAGTTTGCAGGGAAACTATGGCTACACCTTC.

This chain joins TRBV6-6 and TRBJ2-7; D gene uncertain. In germline, CDR1 is MNHNY, CDR2 SVGAGI (reference sequence). The ends were cut back, 2 bases at V and 0 bases at J, with 5 bases in the middle. The CDR3 is 13 amino acids. Here the CDR3 reads CASSYSSSYEQYF. CDR3 DNA: TGTGCCAGCAGTTACAGTAGCTCCTACGAGCAGTACTTC.

The chain recombines TRBV9 with TRBJ1-1; no reliable D call. Trimming cost V 0 bases and J 7 bases, with 13 bases left between them. Germline V CDR1 and CDR2: SGDLS, YYNGEE. The CDR3 has 14 amino acids. For the CDR3, the DNA is TGTGCCAGCAGCGTAGCATCGGGGTTCAATGAAGCTTTCTTT. This translates into CASSVASGFNEAFF.

This chain connects TRBV20-1 to TRBJ2-5; 9 bases match TRBD2. With 3 bases clipped from V and 5 bases from J, the junction kept 4 bases outside the gene matches. Germline assignment: CDR1 DFQATT and CDR2 SNEGSKA (reference sequence). The CDR3 is 13 residues long. The DNA for the CDR3 is TGCAGTGCTAGTGGGCTAGCGGGGGAGACCCAGTACTTC. It translates to CSASGLAGETQYF.

The chain couples TRBV19 to TRBJ2-7; possibly TRBD2 for D (5 bases). V was shortened by 4 bases and J by 2 bases, with 9 bases between the two germline ends. This CDR3 is built from 13 residues. Germline V gene data show CDR1 as LNHDA and CDR2 as SQIVND (reference sequence). The CDR3 here is CASSNGVTYEQYF. The DNA of the CDR3 is TGTGCCAGTAGTAACGGGGTAACCTACGAGCAGTACTTC.

V is TRBV9 and J is TRBJ2-1; TRBD2 agrees at 7 bases. The CDR3 totals 16 residues. Germline CDR1 reads SGDLS; CDR2 reads YYNGEE. The J segment lost 0 bases and the V segment lost 4 bases, leaving 7 bases of the junction unmatched. The CDR3 bases are TGTGCCAGCAGCAAAGAGGGGAGGGGCTCCTACAATGAGCAGTTCTTC. Translated: CASSKEGRGSYNEQFF.

V usage is TRBV5-4 and J usage is TRBJ1-5; D may be TRBD1 (6 bases). CDR1 is SGHNT, CDR2 YYREEE, per germline (reference sequence). The V end was cut by 4 bases, the J end by 3 bases, with 11 bases between. The CDR3 loop spans 14 amino acids. CDR3 protein: CASSIPGDNQPQHF. The CDR3 region has the DNA TGTGCCAGCAGCATCCCAGGGGACAATCAGCCCCAGCATTTT.

The chain recombines TRBV5-1 with TRBJ2-7; D remains ambiguous. There are 15 residues in the CDR3. V was shortened by 0 bases and J by 1 base, with 11 bases between the two germline ends. Germline CDR1 is SGHRS and CDR2 is YFSETQ. CDR3 nucleotide sequence: TGCGCCAGCAGCTTGGGTGGGGTAACGTCCTACGAGCAGTACTTC. Translation: CASSLGGVTSYEQYF.

This clone was seen only once. The V gene is TRBV19, the J gene TRBJ2-1; the match to TRBD2 covers 9 bases. The junction had 5 bases not matched to a gene; V was cut back by 1 base and J by 10 bases. Per the germline V gene, CDR1 is LNHDA and CDR2 is SQIVND (reference sequence). The CDR3 is 14 amino acids. The CDR3 region has the DNA TGTGCCAGTAGTATAGGGCTAGCGGGGAACGAGCAGTTCTTC. Its translation is CASSIGLAGNEQFF. The full variable domain, with the rest looked up from reference TRBV19 and TRBJ2-1, is DGGITQSPKYLFRKEGQNVTLSCEQNLNHDAMYWYRQDPGQGLRLIYYSQIVNDFQKGDIAEGYSVSREKKESFPLTVTSAQKNPTAFYLCASSIGLAGNEQFFGPGTRLTVL.

This chain uses TRBV11-2 with TRBJ1-1, with D possibly matching TRBD1 (5 bases). CDR3 size: 13 residues. The V and J ends lost 0 bases and 11 bases respectively, with 13 bases between them. Per germline, CDR1 SGHAT and CDR2 FQNNGV. The CDR3 sequence is CASSLDPRGSAFF. CDR3 DNA: TGTGCCAGCAGCTTAGATCCGCGGGGGAGTGCTTTCTTT.

This chain links TRBV19 with TRBJ1-5, with 7 bases identical to TRBD1. The CDR3 has 15 residues. The V gene's germline CDR1 is LNHDA and CDR2 SQIVND (reference sequence). The junction had 14 bases not matched to a gene; V was cut back by 8 bases and J by 7 bases. The DNA for the CDR3 is TGTGCCAGTTCCCACAACGACAGGGCTCAGCAGCCCCAGCATTTT. This sequence encodes CASSHNDRAQQPQHF.

This clone was recorded once. The genes are TRBV18 and TRBJ1-1; D is unclear. CDR3 length: 14 residues. The germline V gene has CDR1 KGHSH and CDR2 LQKENI. Trimming took 2 bases from V and 1 from J, leaving 8 bases between them. The CDR3 region has the DNA TGTGCCAGCTCACCAGGTACCCGGAACACTGAAGCTTTCTTT. It is translated as CASSPGTRNTEAFF.

CDR3 amino acids: CAIHTGGRSDEQYF. DNA for the CDR3: TGTGCCATTCACACAGGGGGAAGGAGCGACGAGCAGTACTTC. The V gene is TRBV28, the J gene TRBJ2-7, with 8 bases aligning to TRBD1. The germline V gene encodes CDR1 MDHEN and CDR2 SYDVKM. This CDR3 contains 14 residues. J gave up 5 bases and V 10 bases, and 13 bases lay outside the gene matches.

The chain carries TRBV6-5 and TRBJ2-1, with TRBD2 matching 10 bases. CDR3 length equals 14 residues. Germline V gene lookup returns CDR1 MNHEY and CDR2 SVGAGI. Trimming at V came to 5 bases and at J to 8 bases, leaving 6 bases not matched to a gene. The chain's CDR3 is CASSPSGSVYEQFF. Here the CDR3 DNA reads TGTGCCAGCAGTCCTAGCGGGAGTGTCTATGAGCAGTTCTTC.

V gene TRBV10-2 combines with J gene TRBJ1-5; D not certain. The CDR3 loop spans 14 amino acids. CDR1 is WSHSY and CDR2 is SAAADI in the germline V gene. Trimming shortened V by 8 bases and J by 2 bases, and 13 bases separated the two germline ends. CDR3 coding DNA: TGCGCCAGCGTACCTCGGGGAGGCAATCAGCCCCAGCATTTT. Translating gives CASVPRGGNQPQHF.

The rearrangement links TRBV11-2 to TRBJ2-7; 8 nucleotides align to TRBD2. This CDR3 has 15 amino acids. Looked up from germline, CDR1 is SGHAT and CDR2 is FQNNGV. V lost 1 base and J lost 6; bases outside the gene matches: 8. The CDR3: CASSLVGTRDGEQYF. CDR3 DNA: TGTGCCAGCAGCTTAGTCGGGACTAGGGACGGCGAGCAGTACTTC. The full variable domain, completed using reference TRBV11-2 and TRBJ2-7, is EAGVAQSPRYKIIEKRQSVAFWCNPISGHATLYWYQQILGQGPKLLIQFQNNGVVDDSQLPKDRFSAERLKGVDSTLKIQPAKLEDSAVYLCASSLVGTRDGEQYFGPGTRLTVT.

V usage is TRBV12-3 or TRBV12-4 and J usage is TRBJ1-6; D is uncertain. This CDR3 spans 11 amino acids. V was shortened by 3 bases and J by 8 bases, with 2 bases between the two germline ends. In DNA form, the CDR3 reads TGTGCCAGCAGTTTGGATTCACCCCTCCACTTT. Translation gives CASSLDSPLHF.

The rearrangement links TRBV5-1 to TRBJ2-2; weak D call: TRBD1 (7 bases). With 2 bases removed from V and 5 bases from J, the gap between germline ends came to 22 bases. Germline loops: CDR1 SGHRS, CDR2 YFSETQ. The CDR3 runs to 18 residues. CDR3 sequence (DNA): TGCGCCAGCAGCTTTTCCCCCACGACAGGGCGGGGAACCGGGGAGCTGTTTTTT. It codes for CASSFSPTTGRGTGELFF. Complete variable domain (other parts from reference TRBV5-1 and TRBJ2-2): KAGVTQTPRYLIKTRGQQVTLSCSPISGHRSVSWYQQTPGQGLQFLFEYFSETQRNKGNFPGRFSGRQFSNSRSEMNVSTLELGDSALYLCASSFSPTTGRGTGELFFGEGSRLTVL.

CDR3 protein: CASSTRNTGGVSYEQYF. The CDR3 DNA is TGTGCCAGCTCAACACGGAATACGGGAGGGGTCTCCTACGAGCAGTACTTC. This chain uses TRBV18 with TRBJ2-7; 8 bases match TRBD2. Germline V gives CDR1 KGHSH, CDR2 LQKENI. V lost 5 bases and J lost 0; bases outside the gene matches: 12. The CDR3 is 17 residues long.

The gene calls are TRBV7-2 and TRBJ1-6; 9 nucleotides align to TRBD1. CDR1 is SGHTA and CDR2 is FQGNSA in the germline V gene. This CDR3 has 16 amino acids. J lost 9 bases, V lost 5 bases, and 11 bases had no gene match. The CDR3: CASSARTGDVTSPLHF. The DNA for the CDR3 is TGTGCCAGCAGCGCTCGGACAGGGGACGTGACTTCACCCCTCCACTTT.

The V call is TRBV6-1, the J call TRBJ1-1; 7 bases line up with TRBD1. The germline V gene has CDR1 MNHNS and CDR2 SASEGT. The CDR3 spans 13 residues. Trimming removed 3 bases from V and 3 bases from J; junction bases left unmatched: 1. The CDR3 bases are TGTGCCAGCAGTGAGGGACAGTACACTGAAGCTTTCTTT. Translation: CASSEGQYTEAFF.

The V gene is TRBV5-4, the J gene TRBJ2-5; D unresolved. The length of the CDR3 is 13 residues. V gave up 2 bases and J gave up 1 base, with 6 bases separating them. Germline V lookup: CDR1 SGHNT, CDR2 YYREEE (reference sequence). This CDR3 is CASSLDVQETQYF. CDR3 nucleotide sequence: TGTGCCAGCAGCTTAGACGTCCAAGAGACCCAGTACTTC.